Below, 25 T cell receptor beta chains from the same sample are listed, as sequenced in a study of blood T cells in healthy people across ages. A second PCR, run for about 6 to 11 cycles, used a sample-barcoded 5' primer plus a J-beta primer mix. TCRdb called the 5' RACE reads again in MiXCR, with one record for every CDR3 protein. The data contain 600,000 to 900,000 distinct CDR3 sequences, roughly 26% of them singletons. This sample was also put to use in a study of T cells of mothers and their children.

What was sequenced was blood. The receptors come from a boy aged 5-17 years in good health.

In this sample, this clonotype turned up a few times. This chain joins TRBV9 and TRBJ2-7; D may correspond to TRBD1 or TRBD2 (6 bases each). Germline-derived CDR1 and CDR2 are SGDLS and YYNGEE. V lost 4 bases to trimming and J lost 7 bases, with 21 bases between them. The CDR3 has 15 amino acids. The CDR3 DNA sequence: TGTGCCAGCAGCCGAAGCCGGGACATTCTAGCGGAGCAGTACTTC. It translates to CASSRSRDILAEQYF.

With regard to this clonotype: The germline gene is not matched at one end of the junction; a read error may be the cause. The genes are TRBV6-1 and TRBJ1-4; 9 bases are shared with TRBD1. This CDR3 spans 14 amino acids. Germline CDR1 is MNHNS and CDR2 is SASEGT. The CDR3 nucleotides are TGTGCCAGCCTTGGGACAGGGCCGAACGAAAAACTGGTTTTT. This sequence encodes CASLGTGPNEKLVF.

The CDR3 region is CASSPMGAYTF. CDR3 in DNA: TGTGCCAGCTCTCCCATGGGGGCCTACACCTTC. The genes are TRBV2 and TRBJ1-2; perhaps TRBD1 as D (6 bases). The CDR3 totals 11 residues. CDR1 is SNHLY, CDR2 FYNNEI, per germline. The V end was cut by 8 bases, the J end by 10 bases, with 14 bases between. Together with reference TRBV2 and TRBJ1-2, the CDR3 gives the full variable domain: EPEVTQTPSHQVTQMGQEVILRCVPISNHLYFYWYRQILGQKVEFLVSFYNNEISEKSEIFDDQFSVERPDGSNFTLKIRSTKLEDSAMYFCASSPMGAYTFGSGTRLTVV.

This clonotype has just a few counts. This chain joins TRBV20-1 and TRBJ2-3; 9 bases match TRBD2. V lost 3 bases, J lost 4 bases, and 11 bases stayed unmatched. Germline CDR1 reads DFQATT; CDR2 reads SNEGSKA (reference sequence). The CDR3 is made up of 16 amino acids. CDR3 in amino acids: CSASFLAGYVADTQYF. CDR3 bases: TGCAGTGCTAGCTTTCTAGCGGGGTATGTTGCAGATACGCAGTATTTT.

This chain joins TRBV5-5 and TRBJ2-1; 10 nucleotides line up with TRBD1. The CDR3 totals 16 residues. Germline V gene data show CDR1 as SGHKS and CDR2 as YYEKEE (reference sequence). V trimming: 2 bases; J trimming: 7 bases; junction bases outside the gene matches: 9. DNA of the CDR3: TGTGCCAGCAGCTTTTCTCCGGGACAGGGGAGGAATGAGCAGTTCTTC. It encodes CASSFSPGQGRNEQFF.

This chain joins TRBV5-1 and TRBJ2-5; 10 bases align to TRBD2. The CDR3 consists of 16 residues. V trimming: 1 base; J trimming: 4 bases; junction bases outside the gene matches: 7. Germline V gene data show CDR1 as SGHRS and CDR2 as YFSETQ. In DNA, the CDR3 is TGCGCCAGCAGCTTGTCGAGCGGGGGGGCCCTAGAGACCCAGTACTTC. Encoded protein: CASSLSSGGALETQYF.

This clonotype was counted between two and nine times. The chain employs TRBV29-1 and TRBJ2-1; possibly TRBD1 or TRBD2 for D (5 bases each). Trimming took off 2 bases at V and 0 bases at J, with 11 bases between the two ends. The CDR3 runs 15 residues. CDR1 and CDR2 from the germline V gene are SQVTM and ANQGSEA. The CDR3 is CSVERGVGSYNEQFF. The CDR3 bases are TGCAGCGTTGAAAGAGGGGTAGGCTCCTACAATGAGCAGTTCTTC.

The V and J genes are TRBV6-2 or TRBV6-3 and TRBJ2-1; 7 bases match TRBD1. J lost 6 bases, V lost 6 bases, and 8 bases had no gene match. The CDR3 totals 14 residues. Germline CDR1 MNHEY, CDR2 SVGEGT. The CDR3 DNA reads TGTGCCAGCAGGAACAGGGGTCAAGGCAATGAGCAGTTCTTC. Translated: CASRNRGQGNEQFF.

This clonotype has only a few counts. A junction boundary mismatches the germline segment, possibly from a read error. This chain uses TRBV12-3 or TRBV12-4 with TRBJ2-1; TRBD2 matches 8 bases. The CDR3 is made up of 15 amino acids. This CDR3 is CASSLASGFKDEQFF. As DNA, the CDR3 is TGTGCCAGCAGTCTAGCTAGCGGGTTTAAGGATGAGCAGTTCTTC.

The rearrangement joins TRBV7-9 to TRBJ2-5, with 11 bases aligning to TRBD2. This CDR3 contains 16 residues. V was clipped by 5 bases and J by 1 base; unmatched bases: 6. The germline V gene has CDR1 SEHNR and CDR2 FQNEAQ (reference sequence). The CDR3 region is CASSPPSGGTQETQYF. CDR3 DNA sequence: TGTGCCAGCAGCCCCCCTAGCGGGGGGACCCAAGAGACCCAGTACTTC.

Here the CDR3 DNA reads TGCGCCAGCAGCCAAGATCCTTCCGGGGGGAACACAGATACGCAGTATTTT. Its protein is CASSQDPSGGNTDTQYF. V and J are TRBV4-3 and TRBJ2-3, with 7 bases that match TRBD2. Per the germline V gene, CDR1 is LGHNA and CDR2 is YSLEER. The trim removed 0 bases at V and 2 bases at J, leaving 8 bases unmatched. This CDR3 is built from 17 residues.

The rearrangement joins TRBV2 to TRBJ2-3; weak D call: TRBD1 (5 bases). Trimming removed 5 bases from V and 2 bases from J, with 17 bases in between. The CDR3 contains 16 residues. The germline V gene encodes CDR1 SNHLY and CDR2 FYNNEI. Here the CDR3 DNA reads TGTGCCAGCAGTCCAGGGTCCTCTCTTCCCACAGATACGCAGTATTTT. As protein: CASSPGSSLPTDTQYF.

This clonotype was seen more than once but under ten times. The junction departs from the called germline gene at one end, perhaps through a read error. V and J are TRBV2 and TRBJ1-1; D may be TRBD1 (6 bases). This CDR3 has 17 amino acids. Germline V gene sequence: CDR1 SNHLY, CDR2 FYNNEI. The CDR3 here is CASSDSVSRTVNAEAFF. The CDR3 coding sequence is TGTGCCAGCAGTGATTCCGTCTCTAGGACAGTGAACGCTGAAGCTTTCTTT.

This chain links TRBV4-1 with TRBJ2-2; 9 bases map to TRBD1. CDR1 and CDR2 from the germline V gene are MGHRA and YSYEKL. V shed 2 bases and J 3 bases; nucleotides not matched to a gene: 7. The CDR3 has 17 amino acids. DNA of the CDR3: TGCGCCAGCAGCCAACCCAGACAGGGGGAGCACACCGGGGAGCTGTTTTTT. Its protein is CASSQPRQGEHTGELFF.

The rearrangement joins TRBV7-8 to TRBJ1-6; 8 bases are shared with TRBD1. The CDR3 length is 15 residues. V lost 5 bases to trimming and J lost 8 bases; unmatched junction nucleotides: 8. Germline loops: CDR1 SGHVS, CDR2 FQNEAQ. The CDR3 DNA reads as TGTGCCAGCAGCCTCGCCGGGACAGGAGATTCACCCCTCCACTTT. Encoded protein: CASSLAGTGDSPLHF.

About this clonotype itself: This may arise from a read error, as a much more abundant clone is one base away. The V and J genes are TRBV20-1 and TRBJ2-1; weak D call: TRBD2 (5 bases). Germline V gives CDR1 DFQATT, CDR2 SNEGSKA (reference sequence). The CDR3 loop spans 15 amino acids. Between the trimmed V and J ends, which lost 1 base and 9 bases, there was a span of 19 bases. The CDR3 loop is CSARVPGPPGGEQFF. The CDR3 bases are TGCAGTGCTAGAGTCCCGGGCCCGCCTGGAGGTGAGCAGTTCTTC.

This clonotype has more than one count but fewer than ten. A read error may produce the germline difference seen at one junction end. The rearrangement links TRBV7-9 to TRBJ2-3, with TRBD2 matching 14 bases. The germline V gene has CDR1 SEHNR and CDR2 FQNEAQ (reference sequence). This CDR3 region has 15 residues. The CDR3 DNA sequence: TGTGCCGGCAGCGGACTAGCGGGGGGAGGGAATACGCAGTATTTT. Translating gives CAGSGLAGGGNTQYF.

Many counts were recorded for this clonotype. V usage is TRBV27 and J usage is TRBJ2-7; 8 bases agree with TRBD1. V shed 5 bases, J shed 6 bases, and the junction held 6 bases outside the gene matches. Germline V gene lookup returns CDR1 MNHEY and CDR2 SMNVEV (reference sequence). The CDR3 sequence is 13 residues long. The CDR3 loop is CASSPRTGREQYF. In DNA, the CDR3 is TGTGCCAGCAGTCCCCGGACAGGGCGCGAGCAGTACTTC.

In this sample, this clonotype turned up a few times. Just one base apart from a much larger clone, this may be a read error. The chain joins TRBV7-2 to TRBJ1-1, with 9 bases lining up with TRBD1. Germline CDR1 and CDR2: SGHTA and FQGNSA. This CDR3 is built from 14 residues. This CDR3 is CASSQTGGDTGAFF. The CDR3 bases are TGTGCCAGCAGCCAGACAGGGGGGGACACTGGAGCTTTCTTT.

This chain connects TRBV19 to TRBJ2-1; D is uncertain. V was clipped by 1 base and J by 8 bases, with 12 bases between them. Germline CDR1 is LNHDA and CDR2 is SQIVND (reference sequence). There are 14 residues in the CDR3. The CDR3 sequence is CASSIVLEGDEQFF. CDR3 bases: TGTGCCAGTAGTATAGTCCTGGAAGGCGATGAGCAGTTCTTC.

This clonotype has only a few counts. The V call is TRBV5-1, the J call TRBJ2-5; weak D call: TRBD2 (5 bases). The V gene's germline CDR1 is SGHRS and CDR2 YFSETQ. The CDR3 has 15 amino acids. With 0 bases removed from V and 5 bases from J, the gap between germline ends came to 14 bases. The CDR3 DNA follows: TGCGCCAGCAGCTTGGAGTTACCTCGGAGGGAGACCCAGTACTTC. Residues: CASSLELPRRETQYF.

The chain combines TRBV7-9 with TRBJ2-7; TRBD2 is a possible D gene (6 bases). Germline-derived CDR1 and CDR2 are SEHNR and FQNEAQ (reference sequence). V was cut by 3 bases and J by 3 bases, with 12 bases left in between. CDR3 length: 14 residues. CDR3 coding DNA: TGTGCCAGCAGCTTCCGTGTGGGAGGCTACGAGCAGTACTTC. The encoded protein is CASSFRVGGYEQYF.

This rearrangement joins TRBV29-1 to TRBJ1-4; 7 bases line up with TRBD1. Germline values: CDR1 SQVTM, CDR2 ANQGSEA. V dropped 5 bases and J dropped 0; count of bases not matched to a gene: 6. The CDR3 totals 15 residues. Here the CDR3 reads CSVSGTDATNEKLFF. The CDR3, as DNA: TGCAGCGTTTCCGGGACAGATGCAACTAATGAAAAACTGTTTTTT.

The chain is built from TRBV7-2 and TRBJ2-1, with a tentative D call TRBD1 (5 bases). The germline V and J ends were trimmed by 2 bases and 0 bases, with 11 bases remaining between them. CDR3 length equals 16 residues. Germline lookup yields CDR1 SGHTA and CDR2 FQGNSA. Here the CDR3 DNA reads TGTGCCAGCAGCTTAAAAGGGGTGGGCTCCTACAATGAGCAGTTCTTC. As protein: CASSLKGVGSYNEQFF. The whole variable domain, remainder taken from reference TRBV7-2 and TRBJ2-1, is GAGVSQSPSNKVTEKGKDVELRCDPISGHTALYWYRQSLGQGLEFLIYFQGNSAPDKSGLPSDRFSAERTGGSVSTLTIQRTQQEDSAVYLCASSLKGVGSYNEQFFGPGTRLTVL.

The V gene is TRBV4-1, the J gene TRBJ2-7, with D possibly being TRBD2 (5 bases). V was pared by 2 bases and J by 2 bases, with 16 bases between. Germline V gives CDR1 MGHRA, CDR2 YSYEKL. The CDR3 is 16 amino acids. The CDR3 region is CASSQSGQAGPYEQYF. CDR3 bases: TGCGCCAGCAGCCAATCCGGGCAGGCGGGCCCCTACGAGCAGTACTTC.